Following are 11 T cell receptor beta chains from one sample sequenced in a study of cytomegalovirus exposure and HLA in healthy donors (dated 2017 in TCRdb). Receptor libraries were prepared by the immunoSEQ multiplex PCR assay. A mixture of 60 forward primers for TCR Vbeta segments and 13 reverse primers for TCR Jbeta segments was used in the multiplex PCR. TCRdb retrieved this table from immuneACCESS and kept in-frame rearrangements only. Not all clones are present; in checked studies, unresolved V genes account for under half, and no reason is known for the remainder. A total of under 150,000 clones appear in this sample, about 85% of them only once. The biggest ten clones account for about 1.8% of the sample. The sample taken for sequencing was PBMCs. Receptors originate from a boy between 10 and 17 years old in good health and CMV-seronegative.

This clone was seen more than once but under ten times. The chain carries TRBV5-6 and TRBJ2-3; D not resolved. The CDR3 length is 13 residues. From germline, CDR1 is SGHDT and CDR2 YYEEEE. V lost 1 base, J lost 1 base, and 4 bases lay in between. The DNA of the CDR3 is TGTGCCAGCAGCTTGACAGGCACAGATACGCAGTATTTT. Translating gives CASSLTGTDTQYF. The full variable domain, its missing parts supplied by reference TRBV5-6 and TRBJ2-3, is DAGVTQSPTHLIKTRGQQVTLRCSPKSGHDTVSWYQQALGQGPQFIFQYYEEEERQRGNFPDRFSGHQFPNYSSELNVNALLLGDSALYLCASSLTGTDTQYFGPGTRLTVL.

V gene TRBV4-1 combines with J gene TRBJ1-4; the D gene is possibly TRBD1 (5 bases). Germline V gene lookup returns CDR1 MGHRA and CDR2 YSYEKL. The length of the CDR3 is 16 residues. Trimming pared 1 base from V and 3 bases from J, leaving 12 bases between. The CDR3 spells CASSQGGGWANEKLFF. CDR3 in DNA: TGCGCCAGCAGCCAAGGGGGGGGTTGGGCTAATGAAAAACTGTTTTTT.

The chain employs TRBV10-2 and TRBJ1-1; 7 bases match TRBD1. The CDR3 has 14 residues. Per germline, CDR1 WSHSY and CDR2 SAAADI. J lost 4 bases, V lost 3 bases, and 5 bases had no gene match. The CDR3: CASSEGGGGTEAFF. The CDR3 DNA sequence: TGCGCCAGCAGTGAAGGGGGCGGAGGCACTGAAGCTTTCTTT.

This clone was picked up one time. The chain links TRBV14 to TRBJ2-1, with 10 bases lining up with TRBD2. The V gene's germline CDR1 is SGHDN and CDR2 FVKESK. The CDR3 is 16 residues long. Losses at the gene ends were 1 base for V and 3 bases for J; bases not matched to a gene: 3. DNA of the CDR3: TGTGCCAGCAGCCAAGGACTAGCGGGCTTCTACAATGAGCAGTTCTTC. It codes for CASSQGLAGFYNEQFF.

The chain employs TRBV7-3 and TRBJ2-1; D is perhaps TRBD1 (6 bases). Germline values: CDR1 SGHTA, CDR2 FQGTGA. The CDR3 spans 14 residues. Trimming left V 2 bases short and J 4 bases short, with 9 bases between. Written as DNA, the CDR3 is TGTGCCAGCAGCTTACAGGGGAAATACAATGAGCAGTTCTTC. This codes for CASSLQGKYNEQFF.

V usage is TRBV4-1 and J usage is TRBJ2-1, with 9 bases that match TRBD2. V lost 6 bases to trimming and J lost 1 base; unmatched junction nucleotides: 4. The CDR3 extends over 15 amino acids. In germline, CDR1 is MGHRA, CDR2 YSYEKL. The CDR3: CASRVLAGSYNEQFF. The CDR3 region has the DNA TGCGCCAGCAGGGTTCTAGCGGGATCCTACAATGAGCAGTTCTTC.

V gene TRBV25-1 combines with J gene TRBJ2-1; the match to TRBD2 covers 16 bases. Germline V CDR1 and CDR2: MGHDK, SYGVNS. CDR3 length: 17 residues. The V segment lost 8 bases and the J segment 8 bases; nucleotides outside the gene matches: 12. The CDR3 nucleotides are TGTGCCAGCCTTAACCCCGGGACTAGCGGGGGGGCGTATGAGCAGTTCTTC. Its protein product is CASLNPGTSGGAYEQFF. Using reference TRBV25-1 and TRBJ2-1 for the parts outside the CDR3, the full variable domain is EADIYQTPRYLVIGTGKKITLECSQTMGHDKMYWYQQDPGMELHLIHYSYGVNSTEKGDLSSESTVSRIRTEHFPLTLESARPSHTSQYLCASLNPGTSGGAYEQFFGPGTRLTVL.

Of note for this clone: A read error may produce the germline difference seen at one junction end. The V call is TRBV5-6, the J call TRBJ1-6; D gene unclear. The CDR3 runs 14 residues. CDR1 is SGHDT and CDR2 is YYEEEE in the germline V gene. The CDR3 region has the DNA TGTGCCAGCAGCTTGGCTTCCTTTAATTCACCCCTCCACTTT. The encoded protein is CASSLASFNSPLHF.

The CDR3 protein is CASSPGQGRFSGNTIYF. CDR3 nucleotides: TGCGCCAGCAGCCCGGGACAGGGACGGTTTTCTGGAAACACCATATATTTT. The gene calls are TRBV4-1 and TRBJ1-3; 9 nucleotides agree with TRBD1. The CDR3 is 17 residues long. CDR1 and CDR2 (germline): MGHRA, YSYEKL. V trimming: 4 bases; J trimming: 1 base; junction bases outside the gene matches: 8.

V usage is TRBV4-3 and J usage is TRBJ2-3; D is undetermined. CDR1 is LGHNA and CDR2 is YSLEER in the germline V gene. V was shortened by 1 base and J by 0 bases, with 11 bases between the two germline ends. The CDR3 sequence is 16 residues long. CDR3 in amino acids: CASSQGVLSSTDTQYF. The CDR3 DNA reads TGCGCCAGCAGCCAAGGTGTTCTTTCTAGCACAGATACGCAGTATTTT.

The chain recombines TRBV21-1 with TRBJ2-7; the table names TRBD2, a call not compared with the DNA. TRBV21-1 is an annotated pseudogene. CDR3 length equals 16 residues. CDR3 protein: CASSKDIGTSAHEQYF. The CDR3 DNA reads TGTGCCAGCAGCAAAGATATCGGGACTAGCGCCCACGAGCAGTACTTC.